This TCR beta chain was documented in a study of shared clonotypes between healthy human individuals (dated by TCRdb to 2018 to 2020). In terms of the full investigation: The cohort included three men and a couple of women between 18 and 49 years of age. Different laboratories and diverse techniques were used to prepare libraries and sequence TCR repertoires, to increase sequencing depth and limit assay-specific biases. For each donor, three plates each were used for CD4 naive and CD4 memory, two plates were used for CD8 naive, and one plate was used for CD8 memory. Leukapheresis yielded between about 0.85 and 10 billion PBMCs per donor. To estimate repertoire size and how much clonotype sharing occurs between individuals, the study deeply sequenced the blood TCR repertoires of about five healthy adults. Summary of the overall study and its limitations: Rarefaction of sorted-subset datasets indicated incomplete sequencing despite the large sequencing depth. Because the study included a small number of donors, the genetic and exposure-history diversity represented was limited. Estimated clonotype richness was generally larger for naive than for memory subsets. Compared with non-shared clonotypes, the clonotypes found in all four sorted-subset donors had higher generation probabilities. Around 5.4% of naive CD4, around 3.6% of naive CD8, around 2.3% of memory CD4, and 0.4% of memory CD8 clonotypes were shared across a few donors. Sampling was restricted to blood, and TCR repertoires in tissue are likely to differ from TCR repertoires in blood. Pairwise subsampling indicated that sequencing depth was expected to affect the degree of clonotype sharing among donors.

The germline V gene sets CDR1 to ENHRY and CDR2 to SYGVKD. Trimming takes 7 bases from V and 1 base from J, and the germline ends sit 7 bases apart. The CDR3 spans 12 residues, from the cysteine through the phenylalanine. The sequence is cut down to CDR3 DNA, 36 bases in frame from base 1. Healthy HIV-negative adults with no recently reported acute infections or vaccinations were included as donors. Every donor was a Caucasian adult residing in Nashville, Tennessee, USA. CD4+ T cells were enriched through magnetic negative selection, after which naive cells were positively selected on CD45RA and the remaining negative fraction served as the memory subset. Blood was collected by leukapheresis, and PBMCs were isolated by Ficoll-Histopaque density gradient centrifugation and then cryopreserved in liquid nitrogen vapor phase. Analytical flow cytometry was used to check the purity and quantity of every magnetically sorted T cell population. Genomic DNA was isolated from every sorted fraction and measured by UV absorbance on a Nanodrop 2000c.

TCR CDR3 regions were amplified from genomic DNA by multiplex PCR using the deep immunoSEQ assay. Extracted genomic DNA from each cell subset was distributed evenly across all wells of several immunoSEQ 96-well plates, and each plate was treated as a replicate. Each replicate PCR for sorted subsets received approximately 200 ng genomic DNA, equal to roughly 30,000 T cell genomes. Purified libraries were measured with a Qubit 3.0 fluorometer, size-checked on a Bioanalyzer 2100, and measured again with the KAPA Library Quantification kit. Every immunoSEQ 96-well plate was sequenced on a dedicated single-read 150-cycle Illumina NextSeq 550 flow cell. The published analysis was carried out like this. Because the immunoSEQ output held only junctional sequences and lacked quality scores, the filtering could not match the filtering applied to full-length reads. To assign V/J genes and CDR3, sequences were annotated against IMGT germline references using PyIR, a Python wrapper for IgBLAST v1.9. Any read was removed if the V/J assignment was weak (E-value above 1e-6), the CDR3 was missing, or the read contained stop codons, out-of-frame junctions, or ambiguous translated residues. V3J clonotypes were defined as sequences sharing an identical inferred V gene, J gene, and CDR3 amino acid sequence. Percentage overlap between repertoires was computed as shared unique clonotypes divided by the size of the smaller repertoire. Richness of each repertoire was evaluated using RTK rarefaction, the Chao1 estimator, and Recon v2.1 estimates of unobserved clonotypes. For all TCRbeta clonotypes obtained by the gDNA method from several donors, generation probabilities were computed with OLGA. TCRdb holds this immuneACCESS table with in-frame rearrangements only. Some clones are missing; in checked studies, unresolved V genes explain under half, and the rest has no known cause. Clone size and the V and J calls come from that table; the DNA yielded D and trimming. The sample data list 2 million to 2.5 million clones, and under 97% of these were observed just once. The ten largest clones take up over 0.1% of the sample.

A note on this clone: Its antigen remains unidentified. No per-base quality is available; no much larger clone lies one base away.

The sequencing sample was made of naive CD4+ T cells sorted from blood. The cell subset or site label for this specimen denotes: CD45RA+ positively selected. The sequence derives from a man younger than 35 in good health. The chain is encoded by TRBV10-3 joined to TRBJ1-1; the D gene cannot be resolved reliably. The CDR3 region: CAIMAANTEAFF. The nucleotide sequence is given as TGTGCCATCATGGCGGCGAACACTGAAGCTTTCTTT.